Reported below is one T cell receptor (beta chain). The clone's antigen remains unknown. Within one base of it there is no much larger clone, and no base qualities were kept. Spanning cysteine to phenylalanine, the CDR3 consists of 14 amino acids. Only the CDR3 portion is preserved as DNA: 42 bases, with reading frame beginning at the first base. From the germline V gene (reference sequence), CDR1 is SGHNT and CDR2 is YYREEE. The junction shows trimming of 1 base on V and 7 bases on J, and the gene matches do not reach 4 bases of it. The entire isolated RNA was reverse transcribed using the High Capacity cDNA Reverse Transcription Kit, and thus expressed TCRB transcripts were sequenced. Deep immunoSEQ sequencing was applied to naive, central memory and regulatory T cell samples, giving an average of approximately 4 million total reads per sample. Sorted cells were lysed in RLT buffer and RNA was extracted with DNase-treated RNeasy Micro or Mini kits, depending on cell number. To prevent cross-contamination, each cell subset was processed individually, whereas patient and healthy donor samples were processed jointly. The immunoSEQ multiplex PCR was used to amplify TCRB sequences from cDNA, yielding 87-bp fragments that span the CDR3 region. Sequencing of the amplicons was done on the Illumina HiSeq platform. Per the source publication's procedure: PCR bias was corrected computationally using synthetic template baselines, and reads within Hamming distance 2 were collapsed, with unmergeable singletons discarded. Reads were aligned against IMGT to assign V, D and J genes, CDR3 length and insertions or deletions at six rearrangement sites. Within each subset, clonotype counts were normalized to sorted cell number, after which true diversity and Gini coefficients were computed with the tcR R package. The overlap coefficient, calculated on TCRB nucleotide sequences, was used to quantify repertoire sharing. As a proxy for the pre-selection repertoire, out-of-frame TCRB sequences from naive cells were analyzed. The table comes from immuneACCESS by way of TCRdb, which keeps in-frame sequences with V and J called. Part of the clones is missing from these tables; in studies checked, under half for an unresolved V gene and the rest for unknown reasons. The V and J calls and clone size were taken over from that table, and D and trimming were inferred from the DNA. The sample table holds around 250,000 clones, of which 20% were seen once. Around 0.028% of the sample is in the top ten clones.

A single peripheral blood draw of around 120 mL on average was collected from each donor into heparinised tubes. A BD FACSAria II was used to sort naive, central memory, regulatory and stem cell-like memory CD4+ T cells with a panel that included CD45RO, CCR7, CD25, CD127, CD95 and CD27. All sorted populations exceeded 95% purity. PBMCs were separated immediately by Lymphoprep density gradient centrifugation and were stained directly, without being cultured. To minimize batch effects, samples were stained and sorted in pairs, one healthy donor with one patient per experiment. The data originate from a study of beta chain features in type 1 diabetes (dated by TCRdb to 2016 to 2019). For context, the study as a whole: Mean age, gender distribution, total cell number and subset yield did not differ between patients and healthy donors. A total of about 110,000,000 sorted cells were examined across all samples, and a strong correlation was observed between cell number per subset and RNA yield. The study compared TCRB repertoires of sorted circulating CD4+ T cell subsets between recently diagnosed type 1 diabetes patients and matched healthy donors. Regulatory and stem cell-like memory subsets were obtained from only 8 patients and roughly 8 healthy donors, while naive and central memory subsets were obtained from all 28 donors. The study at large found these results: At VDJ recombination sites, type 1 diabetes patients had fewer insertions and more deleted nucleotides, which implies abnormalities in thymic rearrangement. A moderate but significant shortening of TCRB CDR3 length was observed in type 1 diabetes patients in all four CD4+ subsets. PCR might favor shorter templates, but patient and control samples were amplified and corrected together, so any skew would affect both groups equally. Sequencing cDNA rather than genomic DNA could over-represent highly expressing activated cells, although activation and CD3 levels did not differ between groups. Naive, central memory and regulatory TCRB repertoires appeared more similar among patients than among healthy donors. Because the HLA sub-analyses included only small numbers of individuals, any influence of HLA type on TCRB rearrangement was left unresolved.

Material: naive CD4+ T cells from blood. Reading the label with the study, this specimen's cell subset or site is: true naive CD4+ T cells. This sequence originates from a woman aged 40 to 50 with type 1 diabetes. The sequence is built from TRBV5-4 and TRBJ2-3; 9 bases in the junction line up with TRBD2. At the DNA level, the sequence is TGTGCCAGCAGCTTGTATAGCGGGGGAAATACGCAGTATTTT. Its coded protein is CASSLYSGGNTQYF.